This entry lists 7 T cell receptor beta chains sequenced from one sample in a study of shared clonotypes between healthy human individuals. The naive CD8 population came from CD45RO-negative cells selected for CCR7, without terminally differentiated effector memory CD45RA+ cells. Clones were read by immunoSEQ multiplex PCR, and TCRdb kept only the in-frame ones, dropping some. This repertoire shows about 590,000 clones, nearly 97% found once; its top ten account for over 0.09%. The sample was naive CD8+ T cells sorted from blood. The receptors were sampled from a woman aged 25 to 39 in good health.

The chain has TRBV19 and TRBJ2-7, with unresolved D. CDR3 length equals 15 residues. Germline values: CDR1 LNHDA, CDR2 SQIVND (reference sequence). V was cut by 1 base and J by 3 bases, with 13 bases left in between. The CDR3 reads CASSIAALSGYEQYF. The CDR3, as DNA: TGTGCCAGTAGTATAGCCGCATTGTCAGGCTACGAGCAGTACTTC.

The chain carries TRBV6-1 and TRBJ1-5, with D hard to call. V lost 1 base and J 4 bases, leaving 5 bases between the germline ends. The CDR3 covers 13 residues. The V gene's germline CDR1 is MNHNS and CDR2 SASEGT. The CDR3 region is CASSEGVNQPQHF. CDR3 nucleotide sequence: TGTGCCAGCAGTGAAGGGGTAAATCAGCCCCAGCATTTT.

The chain carries TRBV2 and TRBJ2-2; D call uncertain. V shed 7 bases and J shed 4 bases, with 10 bases lying between them. The CDR3 covers 13 residues. CDR1 is SNHLY, CDR2 FYNNEI, per germline. The DNA of the CDR3 is TGTGCCAGCAATTGGGCTTTCACCGGGGAGCTGTTTTTT. Translating gives CASNWAFTGELFF.

This chain joins TRBV29-1 and TRBJ2-5; maybe TRBD1 (5 bases). The J call may be in error: the DNA end matches TRBJ2-7 better. CDR1 is SQVTM, CDR2 ANQGSEA, per germline. This CDR3 is built from 13 residues. In DNA, the CDR3 is TGCAGCGTCCTCCCCAGGGACTCCTACGAGCAGTACTTC. This encodes CSVLPRDSYEQYF.

CDR3 region: CASSLGAGGTDTQYF. Written as DNA, the CDR3 is TGTGCCAGCAGCTTAGGAGCGGGCGGCACAGATACGCAGTATTTT. This chain links TRBV7-8 with TRBJ2-3, with D tentatively TRBD2 (6 bases). V was shortened by 1 base and J by 1 base, with 9 bases between the two germline ends. Germline V gene sequence: CDR1 SGHVS, CDR2 FQNEAQ. The CDR3 contains 15 residues.

This rearrangement joins TRBV27 to TRBJ2-5; 7 bases are shared with TRBD2. The CDR3 is 16 residues long. Germline V CDR1 and CDR2: MNHEY, SMNVEV (reference sequence). Unmatched junction bases numbered 8, after V lost 3 bases and J lost 1 base. CDR3 protein: CASSFLAASLQETQYF. CDR3 in DNA: TGTGCCAGCAGTTTTCTAGCGGCAAGCCTCCAAGAGACCCAGTACTTC.

This clone was counted at least ten times. The chain is built from TRBV20-1 and TRBJ2-7, with a weak D call TRBD2 (5 bases). The CDR3 runs to 11 residues. Germline CDR1 and CDR2: DFQATT and SNEGSKA (reference sequence). Trimming removed 4 bases from V and 7 bases from J, with 11 bases in between. CDR3 bases: TGCAGTGCTATCGGACTGCTAGAGCAGTACTTC. Protein product: CSAIGLLEQYF.